Reported below is one T cell receptor (beta chain). The target of this receptor is not known. No much larger clonotype is one base removed from it; base qualities were not supplied. These data are taken from a study of blood T cell repertoires in COVID-19 (dated by TCRdb to between 2020 and 2021). General notes on the study: Collaborator samples came from the United States, Italy and Spain and covered acute and convalescent phases of COVID-19. The prospective study material was composed of cDNA or gDNA derived from T cells, B-cell-depleted T cells, or PBMCs. Subjects who had been exposed to COVID-19, were actively infected with it, or had recovered from it provided the deeply sampled blood TCRbeta repertoires that made up the dataset. The repertoires were released in a freely available public database meant as a resource for research on the immune response to SARS-CoV-2. The samples were drawn from the first 160 participants of the ongoing ImmuneRACE study and from 950 to 1,500 subjects provided by 6 global collaborators. The sample metadata nearly always contained a de-identified subject ID, COVID-19 status, age in years and sex. HLA class I and class II types, where available, came from metadata supplied by the sample provider rather than from assay-based typing.

The immunoSEQ Assay, a bias-controlled multiplex PCR, was used to amplify TCRbeta CDR3 regions from genomic DNA. The study's processing was this. Nucleated cell counts per sample were estimated from amplification of reference gene primers within the assay. To quantify the absolute abundance of each unique TCRbeta CDR3 rearrangement, sequence reads were collapsed and filtered. For each sample, productive Simpson clonality was calculated as the square root of Simpson's diversity index across productive rearrangements. TCRdb provides this immuneACCESS table in a form limited to in-frame rearrangements. Some clones are lacking; in checked studies, under half of them reflect an unresolved V gene, and why the rest are absent is not known. V and J calls and clone size are given by that table; D and trimming were obtained from the DNA. The sample records over 120,000 clones, roughly 89% of which are singletons. The top ten constitute around 1.5% of the sample.

The germline V gene gives CDR1 as SGDLS and CDR2 as YYNGEE. V and J are trimmed by 3 bases and 6 bases, and the gene matches miss 7 bases of the junction. The CDR3 contains 16 residues, cysteine and phenylalanine counted. The kept DNA is CDR3 alone, 48 bases in frame from the first base. Collaborating institutions collected whole blood in K2EDTA tubes following their own protocols. For TCRbeta analysis, collaborators shipped samples as frozen whole blood, isolated PBMCs, or DNA extracted from either of those sample types. Summary of the overall study and its limitations: The quantity of clinical and demographic metadata differed by source and by participant and was supplied without curation.

Rearrangement joined TRBV9 to TRBJ2-2; 11 bases in the junction line up with TRBD2. Material for sequencing was peripheral blood. The receptor comes from a human donor in a cohort sampled during active COVID-19. In nucleotide form, the sequence is TGTGCCAGCAGCGCAGTTAGCGGGGGGGCCCCCGGGGAGCTGTTTTTT. Its coded protein is CASSAVSGGAPGELFF.